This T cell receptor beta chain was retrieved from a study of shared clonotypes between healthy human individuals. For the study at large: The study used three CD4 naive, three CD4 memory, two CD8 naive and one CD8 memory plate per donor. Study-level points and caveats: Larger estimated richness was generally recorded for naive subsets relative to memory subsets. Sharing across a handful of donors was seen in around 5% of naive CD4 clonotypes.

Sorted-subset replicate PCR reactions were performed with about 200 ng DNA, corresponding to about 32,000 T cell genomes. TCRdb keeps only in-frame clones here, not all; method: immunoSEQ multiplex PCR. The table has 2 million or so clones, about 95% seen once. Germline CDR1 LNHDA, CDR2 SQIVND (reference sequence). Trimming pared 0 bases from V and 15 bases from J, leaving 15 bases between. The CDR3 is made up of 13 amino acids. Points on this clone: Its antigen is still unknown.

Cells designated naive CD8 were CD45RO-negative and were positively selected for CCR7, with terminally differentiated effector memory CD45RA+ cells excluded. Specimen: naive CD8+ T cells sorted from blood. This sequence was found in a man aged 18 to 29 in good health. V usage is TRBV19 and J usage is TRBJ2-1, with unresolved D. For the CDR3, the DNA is TGTGCCAGTAGTATAGATGGGGAACTCCCTCCGTTCTTC. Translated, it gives CASSIDGELPPFF.